These 10 T cell receptor beta chains came from one sample sequenced in a study of T cells in localized non-small cell lung cancer (dated by TCRdb to the early 2020s). The library was obtained by the immunoSEQ multiplex PCR assay. Not all clones reach the TCRdb copy of this immuneACCESS table, which keeps in-frame sequences only. Checked studies attribute under half of the gap to unresolved V genes and leave the rest unexplained. Across this sample there are fewer than 90,000 clones, with about 78% seen only once. Jointly, the top ten make up about 19% of the sample. Specimen: PBMCs, collected before any cancer treatment. Receptors originate from a man aged 40 to 75 with stage II squamous cell lung carcinoma.

The chain recombines TRBV19 with TRBJ2-3; 8 bases line up with TRBD1. The CDR3 is 14 residues long. CDR1 and CDR2 from the germline V gene are LNHDA and SQIVND (reference sequence). Trimming at V came to 6 bases and at J to 0 bases, leaving 2 bases not matched to a gene. CDR3 protein: CASSRTGSTDTQYF. The CDR3 DNA sequence: TGTGCCAGTAGCCGGACAGGGAGCACAGATACGCAGTATTTT. Variable domain in full (rest from reference TRBV19 and TRBJ2-3): DGGITQSPKYLFRKEGQNVTLSCEQNLNHDAMYWYRQDPGQGLRLIYYSQIVNDFQKGDIAEGYSVSREKKESFPLTVTSAQKNPTAFYLCASSRTGSTDTQYFGPGTRLTVL.

This chain connects TRBV27 to TRBJ2-1, with 12 bases that match TRBD2. With 7 bases clipped from V and 7 bases from J, the junction kept 11 bases outside the gene matches. Germline lookup yields CDR1 MNHEY and CDR2 SMNVEV (reference sequence). The CDR3 length is 16 residues. As DNA, the CDR3 is TGTGCCAGCAACCCACCCGGACTAGCGGGGCGAAATGAGCAGTTCTTC. Translating it yields CASNPPGLAGRNEQFF.

V gene TRBV19 combines with J gene TRBJ2-6; unclear D gene. The length of the CDR3 is 17 residues. The V end lost 4 bases, the J end lost 0 bases, and 13 bases lay between the germline ends. Germline V gene data show CDR1 as LNHDA and CDR2 as SQIVND (reference sequence). The CDR3 region is CASSRAEKSSGANVLTF. In DNA, the CDR3 is TGTGCCAGTAGTAGGGCTGAAAAATCCTCTGGGGCCAACGTCCTGACTTTC.

The rearrangement uses TRBV9 and TRBJ2-2, with D uncertain. This CDR3 has 17 amino acids. Germline V gene sequence: CDR1 SGDLS, CDR2 YYNGEE. V was cut by 0 bases and J by 2 bases, with 14 bases left in between. The DNA for the CDR3 is TGTGCCAGCAGCGTAGTTGGCCACCATTACAACACCGGGGAGCTGTTTTTT. Translated, it gives CASSVVGHHYNTGELFF.

The chain is built from TRBV19 and TRBJ1-1, with D tentatively TRBD1 (5 bases). The V end lost 7 bases, the J end lost 4 bases, and 16 bases lay between the germline ends. Germline CDR1 reads LNHDA; CDR2 reads SQIVND (reference sequence). The length of the CDR3 is 14 residues. The CDR3 loop reads CASIDRGLITEAFF. In DNA, the CDR3 is TGTGCCAGTATAGATCGGGGGTTGATCACTGAAGCTTTCTTT. The full variable domain, in which reference TRBV19 and TRBJ1-1 provide the parts outside the CDR3, is DGGITQSPKYLFRKEGQNVTLSCEQNLNHDAMYWYRQDPGQGLRLIYYSQIVNDFQKGDIAEGYSVSREKKESFPLTVTSAQKNPTAFYLCASIDRGLITEAFFGQGTRLTVV.

The chain uses TRBV15 and TRBJ2-1; possibly TRBD2 for D (6 bases). CDR3 length: 14 amino acids. The germline CDR1 and CDR2 sequences are LNHNV and YYDKDF (reference sequence). V lost 4 bases and J lost 6, with 13 bases in between. CDR3 coding DNA: TGTGCCACCAGCAAGTCCGGGCGGGGCAATGAGCAGTTCTTC. This translates into CATSKSGRGNEQFF.

The chain combines TRBV30 with TRBJ1-6; D is uncertain. Germline V lookup: CDR1 GTSNPN, CDR2 SVGIG (reference sequence). Between the trimmed V and J ends, which lost 2 bases and 4 bases, there was a span of 18 bases. This CDR3 contains 17 residues. The CDR3 DNA reads as TGTGCCTGGAGTTATATGCCCACCGGTTTGTATAATTCACCCCTCCACTTT. It yields the protein CAWSYMPTGLYNSPLHF.

The chain recombines TRBV4-1 with TRBJ2-5; TRBD2 matches 9 bases. CDR1 MGHRA and CDR2 YSYEKL come from the germline V gene. This CDR3 comprises 17 residues. V lost 3 bases, J lost 5 bases, and 13 bases stayed unmatched. CDR3 nucleotide sequence: TGCGCCAGCAGCCATCCCGCGAGCGGGAGGAAGGGGGAGACCCAGTACTTC. It translates to CASSHPASGRKGETQYF.

In this sample, this clone turned up once. The V and J genes are TRBV6-5 and TRBJ1-5, with D perhaps matching TRBD1 (5 bases). V lost 6 bases and J lost 0, with 9 bases in between. Germline CDR1 MNHEY, CDR2 SVGAGI. The CDR3 is 14 amino acids. CDR3 protein: CASSGGSSNQPQHF. The CDR3, as DNA: TGTGCCAGCAGCGGGGGGAGTAGCAATCAGCCCCAGCATTTT.

The J gene is TRBJ2-1, the V gene TRBV9; 9 positions match TRBD2. V gave up 7 bases and J gave up 12 bases; unmatched junction bases: 14. CDR1 is SGDLS, CDR2 YYNGEE, per germline. The CDR3 covers 14 residues. In nucleotides, the CDR3 is TGTGCCAGCTCCGGGCTAGCGGGAAAGGGGGGGCAGTTCTTC. It is translated as CASSGLAGKGGQFF.